A single sample gave rise to the 25 T cell receptor beta chains below, sequenced in a study of response to subunit inactivated influenza vaccine (dated by TCRdb to 2016 to 2019). The receptor library was made with RT-PCR. Instrument used: Illumina HiSeq 2500. TCRdb reprocessed the public reads (quality trimming at Q25 with fastp, clone calling with MiXCR) and kept in-frame beta chains. Every distinct CDR3 protein forms one entry, paired with its most common genes and DNA. The sample records 500,000 to 600,000 distinct CDR3 sequences, 16% of which are singletons. Clones ranked in the top ten supply 2.5% to 3.5% of the sample. The source material was CD4+ T cells sorted from PBMCs, sampled roughly 24 months after vaccination. Receptor source: a man in his fifties or sixties who received an inactivated influenza vaccine. Donor details come from another sample of the same person, matched by shared clones.

The chain couples TRBV7-6 to TRBJ2-5; perhaps TRBD2 as D (6 bases). This CDR3 is 14 amino acids long. Between the trimmed V and J ends, which lost 5 bases and 4 bases, there was a span of 14 bases. Germline assignment: CDR1 SGHVS and CDR2 FNYEAQ. For the CDR3, the DNA is TGTGCCAGCAGCACCCCCCTCGGGGGAGAGACCCAGTACTTC. This translates into CASSTPLGGETQYF.

This CDR3 reads CASSLLFATNEKLFF. CDR3 DNA sequence: TGCGCCAGCAGCCTCCTCTTTGCAACTAATGAAAAACTGTTTTTT. The chain carries TRBV4-1 and TRBJ1-4; D ambiguous. Germline V CDR1 and CDR2: MGHRA, YSYEKL. The CDR3 spans 15 residues. Trimming left V 4 bases short and J 0 bases short, with 9 bases between.

The V gene is TRBV3-1, the J gene TRBJ2-1, with 7 bases matching TRBD1. Germline CDR1 and CDR2: LGHDT and YNNKEL (reference sequence). V was clipped by 4 bases and J by 9 bases; unmatched bases: 6. The CDR3 is 13 residues long. The CDR3 region is CASSLYRGGEQFF. The CDR3 DNA sequence: TGTGCCAGCAGCCTATACAGGGGTGGTGAGCAGTTCTTC.

V and J are TRBV5-5 and TRBJ1-1, with D perhaps TRBD1 (5 bases). Trimming stripped 1 base from V and 7 bases from J, with 17 bases between. The germline V gene has CDR1 SGHKS and CDR2 YYEKEE (reference sequence). This CDR3 region has 15 residues. The CDR3 loop is CASSLYWDGGGEAFF. CDR3 coding DNA: TGTGCCAGCAGCTTGTATTGGGACGGCGGGGGTGAAGCTTTCTTT.

There are a few counts of this clonotype. The DNA for the CDR3 is TGTGCCAGCACCTATAACACTGAAGCTTTCTTT. Translating gives CASTYNTEAFF. The rearrangement uses TRBV7-9 and TRBJ1-1; no definite D call. CDR3 size: 11 residues. V lost 7 bases and J 2 bases, leaving 5 bases between the germline ends. The V gene's germline CDR1 is SEHNR and CDR2 FQNEAQ (reference sequence).

The V call is TRBV11-2, the J call TRBJ2-1, with TRBD2 identical over 13 bases. Germline trimming cut 5 bases from V and 4 bases from J; bases unmatched to any gene: 8. This CDR3 region has 17 residues. The germline gives CDR1 SGHAT, CDR2 FQNNGV. The CDR3 nucleotides are TGTGCCAGCAGCCGAAGACTAGCGGGGGGCGAATACAATGAGCAGTTCTTC. Encoded protein: CASSRRLAGGEYNEQFF.

This clonotype was recorded only once. The gene calls are TRBV29-1 and TRBJ2-3, with 13 bases matching TRBD2. The CDR3 runs 15 residues. V was clipped by 4 bases and J by 6 bases; unmatched bases: 7. Per germline, CDR1 SQVTM and CDR2 ANQGSEA. This CDR3 is CSVAPTSGRADTQYF. In DNA, the CDR3 is TGCAGCGTTGCCCCCACTAGCGGGAGGGCCGATACGCAGTATTTT.

This clonotype showed up many times. V gene TRBV5-1 combines with J gene TRBJ2-3; 8 nucleotides match TRBD1. After removal of 0 bases from V and 3 bases from J, the junction contained 0 bases not matched to a gene. Per the germline V gene, CDR1 is SGHRS and CDR2 is YFSETQ. CDR3 size: 14 residues. The CDR3 DNA is TGCGCCAGCAGCTTGGGGACAGGGACAGATACGCAGTATTTT. Encoded protein: CASSLGTGTDTQYF.

The CDR3 spells CASSLASGGGSYEQYF. CDR3 nucleotide sequence: TGCGCCAGCAGCTTGGCTAGCGGGGGGGGTTCTTACGAGCAGTACTTC. V gene TRBV5-1 combines with J gene TRBJ2-7; TRBD2 agrees at 12 bases. V was pared by 0 bases and J by 4 bases, with 5 bases of the junction left unmatched. Germline assignment: CDR1 SGHRS and CDR2 YFSETQ. The CDR3 is 16 amino acids.

This clonotype was counted ten times or more. This chain joins TRBV6-2 or TRBV6-3 and TRBJ2-5; D is uncertain. Germline loops: CDR1 MNHEY, CDR2 SVGEGT. The V gene lost 4 bases and the J gene lost 4 bases, with 7 bases spanning the gap. The CDR3 length is 12 residues. The CDR3 nucleotides read TGTGCCAGCAGTTTGATGGCAGAGACCCAGTACTTC. It encodes CASSLMAETQYF.

The chain employs TRBV5-5 and TRBJ2-4, with D perhaps TRBD1 or TRBD2 (6 bases each). CDR3 length equals 17 residues. Germline V CDR1 and CDR2: SGHKS, YYEKEE (reference sequence). The V end lost 4 bases, the J end lost 1 base, and 18 bases lay between the germline ends. CDR3 region: CASSPGAWAAAKNIQYF. In DNA, the CDR3 is TGTGCCAGCAGCCCGGGGGCTTGGGCCGCGGCCAAAAACATTCAGTACTTC.

The rearrangement links TRBV7-2 to TRBJ1-2, with D maybe TRBD1 (5 bases). Looked up from germline, CDR1 is SGHTA and CDR2 is FQGNSA. The CDR3 sequence is 15 residues long. Trimming stripped 4 bases from V and 8 bases from J, with 20 bases between. The DNA of the CDR3 is TGTGCCAGCAGCTCCAGCGGGACCGCACTCGAGGGCTACACCTTC. Protein sequence: CASSSSGTALEGYTF. The complete variable domain, with remaining parts taken from reference TRBV7-2 and TRBJ1-2, reads GAGVSQSPSNKVTEKGKDVELRCDPISGHTALYWYRQSLGQGLEFLIYFQGNSAPDKSGLPSDRFSAERTGGSVSTLTIQRTQQEDSAVYLCASSSSGTALEGYTFGSGTRLTVV.

In its sample, this clonotype was seen a few times. The chain uses TRBV24-1 and TRBJ2-3, with TRBD2 identical over 10 bases. The CDR3 runs 16 residues. J gave up 1 base and V 3 bases, and 3 bases lay outside the gene matches. Germline V CDR1 and CDR2: KGHDR, SFDVKD. The CDR3 DNA sequence: TGTGCCACCAGTGATGGGCTAGCGGGGGGCACAGATACGCAGTATTTT. It yields the protein CATSDGLAGGTDTQYF.

This clonotype has just a few counts. The J gene is TRBJ2-5, the V gene TRBV20-1, with D perhaps TRBD2 (5 bases). Germline CDR1 and CDR2: DFQATT and SNEGSKA (reference sequence). CDR3 size: 14 residues. V lost 3 bases and J 1 base, leaving 12 bases between the germline ends. In DNA, the CDR3 is TGCAGTGCTAGTATGGGAGCGGTCCAAGAGACCCAGTACTTC. It yields the protein CSASMGAVQETQYF.

CDR3 region: CASSSLTGPGSYNEQFF. The CDR3 nucleotides read TGCGCCAGCAGCTCATTAACAGGGCCGGGCTCCTACAATGAGCAGTTCTTC. The gene calls are TRBV5-1 and TRBJ2-1; maybe TRBD1 (6 bases). The germline V and J ends were trimmed by 3 bases and 0 bases, with 16 bases remaining between them. CDR1 SGHRS and CDR2 YFSETQ come from the germline V gene. The CDR3 length is 17 residues.

This clonotype came up a few times. The V gene is TRBV23-1, the J gene TRBJ2-5; D is ambiguous. TRBV23-1 is reported as an ORF; its role is uncertain. Trimming removed 6 bases from V and 3 bases from J, with 11 bases in between. The CDR3 has 13 residues. CDR3: CASSEGKEETQYF. DNA for the CDR3: TGCGCCAGCAGCGAAGGGAAGGAAGAGACCCAGTACTTC.

The rearrangement uses TRBV6-1 and TRBJ1-4; unclear D gene. Between the trimmed V and J ends, which lost 2 bases and 8 bases, there was a span of 12 bases. CDR3 length: 14 residues. The V gene's germline CDR1 is MNHNS and CDR2 SASEGT. The CDR3 loop reads CASSETGIGEKLFF. CDR3 DNA sequence: TGTGCCAGCAGTGAAACTGGGATAGGGGAAAAACTGTTTTTT.

This chain uses TRBV20-1 with TRBJ1-4; D ambiguous. The CDR3 runs 13 residues. Germline V gives CDR1 DFQATT, CDR2 SNEGSKA (reference sequence). The V and J ends lost 3 bases and 8 bases respectively, with 13 bases between them. DNA of the CDR3: TGCAGTGCTAGCGAGCGGTGGGGAGAAAAACTGTTTTTT. Translating gives CSASERWGEKLFF.

This clonotype was counted only a few times. The chain uses TRBV5-1 and TRBJ1-2; D not resolved. CDR3 length equals 15 residues. With 0 bases removed from V and 1 base from J, the gap between germline ends came to 10 bases. The germline V gene encodes CDR1 SGHRS and CDR2 YFSETQ. The CDR3 DNA follows: TGCGCCAGCAGCTTGGGGGCAACCCATAACTATGGCTACACCTTC. This codes for CASSLGATHNYGYTF.

This sequence joins TRBV7-2 and TRBJ1-3; D unresolved. V shed 2 bases and J shed 9 bases, with 8 bases lying between them. Germline loops: CDR1 SGHTA, CDR2 FQGNSA. CDR3 size: 12 residues. The DNA for the CDR3 is TGTGCCAGCAGCTTACTGCCACCCACCATATATTTT. Translated: CASSLLPPTIYF.

The CDR3 here is CASSPGTQNTGELFF. CDR3 coding DNA: TGTGCCAGTAGTCCCGGGACACAGAACACCGGGGAGCTGTTTTTT. This chain links TRBV19 with TRBJ2-2, with D possibly matching TRBD1 (6 bases). The CDR3 totals 15 residues. V gave up 5 bases and J gave up 1 base, with 11 bases separating them. Germline V gene sequence: CDR1 LNHDA, CDR2 SQIVND (reference sequence). Based on the CDR3 plus reference TRBV19 and TRBJ2-2, the full variable domain is DGGITQSPKYLFRKEGQNVTLSCEQNLNHDAMYWYRQDPGQGLRLIYYSQIVNDFQKGDIAEGYSVSREKKESFPLTVTSAQKNPTAFYLCASSPGTQNTGELFFGEGSRLTVL.

The gene calls are TRBV28 and TRBJ2-5; possibly TRBD2 for D (6 bases). Germline values: CDR1 MDHEN, CDR2 SYDVKM. The V and J ends lost 5 bases and 6 bases respectively, with 13 bases between them. The CDR3 consists of 13 residues. The CDR3 DNA reads as TGTGCCAGCAGTACGCTAGCGATACAGACCCAGTACTTC. Its protein product is CASSTLAIQTQYF.

This clonotype was seen a few times. This chain connects TRBV11-2 to TRBJ2-6; 13 nucleotides agree with TRBD2. The V gene end was trimmed by 4 bases and the J gene end by 0 bases; junction bases not matched to a gene: 9. From germline, CDR1 is SGHAT and CDR2 FQNNGV. The CDR3 is 20 amino acids. DNA of the CDR3: TGTGCCAGCAGCTCCAGGGGACTAGCGGGATACTTCTCTGGGGCCAACGTCCTGACTTTC. Protein product: CASSSRGLAGYFSGANVLTF. Variable domain in full (rest from reference TRBV11-2 and TRBJ2-6): EAGVAQSPRYKIIEKRQSVAFWCNPISGHATLYWYQQILGQGPKLLIQFQNNGVVDDSQLPKDRFSAERLKGVDSTLKIQPAKLEDSAVYLCASSSRGLAGYFSGANVLTFGAGSRLTVL.

This clonotype was recorded many times. This rearrangement joins TRBV10-3 to TRBJ1-3, with a weak D call TRBD1 (5 bases). Trimming took off 11 bases at V and 4 bases at J, with 12 bases between the two ends. Germline CDR1 is ENHRY and CDR2 is SYGVKD. The CDR3 sequence is 12 residues long. CDR3 DNA: TGTGCCGCGCAGGGAGGCGGAAACACCATATATTTT. Its protein product is CAAQGGGNTIYF.

The genes are TRBV3-1 and TRBJ1-3; TRBD1 agrees at 7 bases. This CDR3 comprises 15 residues. From germline, CDR1 is LGHDT and CDR2 YNNKEL (reference sequence). V shed 7 bases and J 0 bases; nucleotides not matched to a gene: 6. The CDR3 here is CASTKDRASGNTIYF. CDR3 DNA sequence: TGTGCCAGCACCAAAGACAGGGCCTCTGGAAACACCATATATTTT.